This TCR beta chain was identified during a study of identical twins. Unmatched junction bases numbered 12, after V lost 4 bases and J lost 6 bases. Germline values: CDR1 SGHRS, CDR2 YFSETQ. The CDR3 sequence is 16 residues long. This clonotype was detected many times. Each cDNA held unique molecular identifiers, and template switching gave it a universal primer site. TCRdb re-called the 5' RACE reads with MiXCR, one entry per CDR3 protein. The table lists 450,000 or so distinct CDR3 sequences, 11% to 15% of them singletons, with about 0.52% in the top ten. These data also formed part of another study, on yellow fever vaccine responses in identical twins. According to that study: On the reported evidence, twins' vaccine T cell responses seemed partly convergent and partly personalized.

V usage is TRBV5-1 and J usage is TRBJ2-3; 9 nucleotides agree with TRBD1. The receptor's source is a woman between 18 and 29 years old in good health. Sequencing input: CD4+ T cells sorted from blood. CDR3 DNA sequence: TGCGCCAGCAGCCCACAGGGGGCTGATTTTGTGGATACGCAGTATTTT. It encodes CASSPQGADFVDTQYF.